What follows describes a single T cell receptor (beta chain). The entry originates in a study of shared clonotypes between healthy human individuals. Study-level background: Donors consisted of a couple of women and a few men between 18 and 49.

Genomic DNA of every subset was divided equally among multiple immunoSEQ plates. Profiling relied on immunoSEQ multiplex PCR, and the TCRdb table lists in-frame clones only, not all of them. The sample holds over 2 million clones, approximately 90% seen once. This CDR3 region has 21 residues. CDR1 and CDR2 (germline): MNHEY, SMNVEV (reference sequence). V gave up 5 bases and J gave up 2 bases, with 28 bases separating them. Sequenced input: naive CD4+ T cells from PBMCs. Subset given: CD45RA+ positively selected. This TCR was sampled from a man between 18 and 35 years old in good health. Some clones in this sample may be carry-over from other donors' samples. The V call is TRBV27, the J call TRBJ2-6; the D gene is possibly TRBD2 (7 bases). Written as DNA, the CDR3 is TGTGCCAGCAGTCTCCTGGGGGGGCTAGGGCAGGGAGTTACTGGGGCCAACGTCCTGACTTTC. Protein: CASSLLGGLGQGVTGANVLTF.